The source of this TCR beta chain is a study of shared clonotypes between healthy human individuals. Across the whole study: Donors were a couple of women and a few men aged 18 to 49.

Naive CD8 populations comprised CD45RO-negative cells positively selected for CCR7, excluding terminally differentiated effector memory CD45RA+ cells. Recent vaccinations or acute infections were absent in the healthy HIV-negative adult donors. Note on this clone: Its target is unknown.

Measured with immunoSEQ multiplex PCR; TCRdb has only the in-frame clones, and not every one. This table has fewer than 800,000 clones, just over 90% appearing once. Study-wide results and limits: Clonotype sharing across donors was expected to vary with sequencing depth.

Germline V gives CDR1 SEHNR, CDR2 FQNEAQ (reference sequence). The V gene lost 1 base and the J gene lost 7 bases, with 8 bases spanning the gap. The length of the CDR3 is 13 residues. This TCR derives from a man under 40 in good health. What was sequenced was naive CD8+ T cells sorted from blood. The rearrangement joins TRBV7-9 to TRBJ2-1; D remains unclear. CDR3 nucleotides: TGTGCCAGCAGCTTAGTATTGGGTAATGAGCAGTTCTTC. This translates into CASSLVLGNEQFF.